This T cell receptor (beta chain) stems from a study of T-cell reconstitution after alpha-beta-depleted transplantation in children. The study, taken as a whole, reports: At day 60, the high TCRbeta diversity found in some patients originated from recipient T cells and thymic progenitors that had survived. The origin of alpha-beta T cells about two months after transplant was reportedly several hundred expanded graft clones.

The TCRbeta library was prepared with unique molecular identifiers. TCRdb re-derived calls from the PCR reads in MiXCR, one entry per CDR3 protein. In the table there are 750,000 to 950,000 distinct CDR3 sequences, about 15% of which are singletons. Concerning this clonotype: Its specificity is not known.

CDR3 length equals 17 residues. The trim removed 0 bases at V and 4 bases at J, leaving 6 bases unmatched. CDR1 is LGHNA and CDR2 is YNFKEQ in the germline V gene. The sample was PBMCs, mostly from graft donor cells, taken 360 days after TCRalphabeta/CD19-depleted stem cell transplant. The origin of this receptor is a male patient between 10 and 17 years old who had a stem cell transplant for acute lymphoblastic leukemia, so the T cells may come from the graft donor. The rearrangement joins TRBV4-2 to TRBJ2-1, with 10 positions matching TRBD2. CDR3 DNA: TGTGCCAGCAGCCAAGAACCGGGACTAGCGATATACAATGAGCAGTTCTTC. This translates into CASSQEPGLAIYNEQFF.